Each of the 8 T cell receptor beta chains below was sequenced from the same sample in a study of OX40 agonist ivuxolimab in advanced cancers. Clones were read by immunoSEQ multiplex PCR, and TCRdb kept only the in-frame ones, dropping some. The data show 70,000 or so clones, roughly 90% seen once. The input for sequencing was CD4+ or CD8+ T cells sorted from blood, taken in a trial of the OX40 agonist ivuxolimab. The receptors were sampled from an adult with an advanced solid tumor such as melanoma, head and neck, liver or kidney cancer.

Worth noting for this clone: Sequence at one end of the junction differs from germline and may be a read error. This chain links TRBV7-7 with TRBJ1-5, with D unclear. Germline assignment: CDR1 SSHAT and CDR2 FNYEAQ (reference sequence). The CDR3 has 16 residues. The CDR3 protein is CASSFMSLKGEQPQHF. The CDR3 DNA follows: TGTGCTAGCAGTTTTATGTCCCTTAAGGGAGAGCAGCCCCAGCATTTT.

The chain joins TRBV19 to TRBJ2-1, with D possibly TRBD1 on 6 matching bases. V lost 5 bases to trimming and J lost 0 bases, with 11 bases between them. Germline-derived CDR1 and CDR2 are LNHDA and SQIVND (reference sequence). This CDR3 is 15 amino acids long. The CDR3 loop is CASSRQGSSYNEQFF. The CDR3 DNA follows: TGTGCCAGTAGTCGTCAGGGGAGCTCCTACAATGAGCAGTTCTTC.

The chain's CDR3 is CASAGQGAEAFF. CDR3 DNA: TGCGCCAGCGCCGGGCAGGGGGCTGAAGCTTTCTTT. The rearrangement uses TRBV5-1 and TRBJ1-1, with TRBD1 matching over 7 bases. With 7 bases clipped from V and 6 bases from J, the junction kept 6 bases outside the gene matches. Germline V gives CDR1 SGHRS, CDR2 YFSETQ. This CDR3 spans 12 amino acids.

The chain combines TRBV4-1 with TRBJ1-5; TRBD1 might be the D (5 bases). This CDR3 has 14 residues. From germline, CDR1 is MGHRA and CDR2 YSYEKL. The ends were cut back, 5 bases at V and 6 bases at J, with 14 bases in the middle. Here the CDR3 DNA reads TGCGCCAGCAGCGAGGGGCCCCTGGTTCAGCCCCAGCATTTT. It encodes CASSEGPLVQPQHF.

This rearrangement joins TRBV9 to TRBJ2-5, with TRBD1 matching over 9 bases. The CDR3 is 16 residues long. J was trimmed by 5 bases and V by 3 bases; bases with no gene match: 11. Germline lookup yields CDR1 SGDLS and CDR2 YYNGEE. Here the CDR3 reads CASSGLTGGPGETQYF. In DNA, the CDR3 is TGTGCCAGCAGCGGACTAACAGGGGGCCCGGGGGAGACCCAGTACTTC.

The chain uses TRBV5-1 and TRBJ1-2, with 7 bases matching TRBD1. The CDR3 contains 13 residues. Trimming removed 3 bases from V and 4 bases from J; junction bases left unmatched: 3. Looked up from germline, CDR1 is SGHRS and CDR2 is YFSETQ. In DNA form, the CDR3 reads TGCGCCAGCAGCTGGTCAGGGGGCTATGGCTACACCTTC. It specifies CASSWSGGYGYTF.

In DNA, the CDR3 is TGCAGCGCCCGACAGGGGGAGACTGAAGCTTTCTTT. Translating it yields CSARQGETEAFF. V and J are TRBV29-1 and TRBJ1-1; the match to TRBD1 covers 9 bases. V gave up 7 bases and J gave up 5 bases; unmatched junction bases: 5. Germline CDR1 and CDR2: SQVTM and ANQGSEA. The CDR3 contains 12 residues.

CDR3 sequence (DNA): TGTGCCAGCAGCGGGCCGCGGGGATACTACGAGCAGTACTTC. It is translated as CASSGPRGYYEQYF. The chain carries TRBV4-2 and TRBJ2-7, with D perhaps matching TRBD2 (6 bases). The ends were cut back, 5 bases at V and 3 bases at J, with 14 bases in the middle. This CDR3 is 14 amino acids long. Per the germline V gene, CDR1 is LGHNA and CDR2 is YNFKEQ.